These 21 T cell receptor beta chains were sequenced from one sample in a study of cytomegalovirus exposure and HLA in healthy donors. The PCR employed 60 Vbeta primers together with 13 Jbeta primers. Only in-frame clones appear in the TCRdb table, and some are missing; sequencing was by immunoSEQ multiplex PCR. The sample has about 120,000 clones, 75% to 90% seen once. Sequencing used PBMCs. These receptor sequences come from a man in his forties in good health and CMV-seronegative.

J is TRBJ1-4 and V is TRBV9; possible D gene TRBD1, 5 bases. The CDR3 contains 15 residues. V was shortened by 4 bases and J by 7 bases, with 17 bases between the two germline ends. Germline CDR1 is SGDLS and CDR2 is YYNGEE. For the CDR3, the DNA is TGTGCCAGCAGCCCCACGGGAGGGGTGGGTGAAAAACTGTTTTTT. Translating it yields CASSPTGGVGEKLFF.

The CDR3 loop is CASSTLTGGTGELFF. Written as DNA, the CDR3 is TGCGCCAGCAGCACACTCACAGGGGGCACCGGGGAGCTGTTTTTT. The genes are TRBV5-1 and TRBJ2-2; 8 bases fit TRBD1. V lost 4 bases to trimming and J lost 4 bases; unmatched junction nucleotides: 6. CDR3 size: 15 residues. From germline, CDR1 is SGHRS and CDR2 YFSETQ.

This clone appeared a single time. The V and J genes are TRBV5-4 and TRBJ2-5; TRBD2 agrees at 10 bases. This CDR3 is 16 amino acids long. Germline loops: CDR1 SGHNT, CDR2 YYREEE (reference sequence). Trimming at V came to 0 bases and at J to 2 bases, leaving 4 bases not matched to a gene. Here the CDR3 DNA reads TGTGCCAGCAGCTTGGAGCTAGCGGGGGAGCAAGAGACCCAGTACTTC. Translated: CASSLELAGEQETQYF.

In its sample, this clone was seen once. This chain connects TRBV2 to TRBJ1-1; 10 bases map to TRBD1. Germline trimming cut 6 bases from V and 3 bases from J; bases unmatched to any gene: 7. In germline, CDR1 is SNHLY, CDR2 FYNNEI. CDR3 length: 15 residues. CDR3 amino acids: CASSGYGQGDTEAFF. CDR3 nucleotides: TGTGCCAGCAGCGGGTATGGACAGGGGGACACTGAAGCTTTCTTT.

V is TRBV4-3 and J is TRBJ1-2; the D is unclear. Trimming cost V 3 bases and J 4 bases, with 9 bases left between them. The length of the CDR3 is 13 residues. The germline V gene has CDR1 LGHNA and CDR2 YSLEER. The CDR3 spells CASSHRSGYGYTF. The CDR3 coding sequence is TGCGCCAGCAGCCATCGGTCCGGCTATGGCTACACCTTC.

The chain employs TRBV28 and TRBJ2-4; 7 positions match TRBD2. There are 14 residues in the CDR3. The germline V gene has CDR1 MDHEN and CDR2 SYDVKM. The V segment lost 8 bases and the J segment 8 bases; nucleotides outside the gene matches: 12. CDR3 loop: CASGLWAGRDIQYF. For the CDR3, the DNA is TGTGCCAGCGGATTATGGGCAGGGAGGGACATTCAGTACTTC.

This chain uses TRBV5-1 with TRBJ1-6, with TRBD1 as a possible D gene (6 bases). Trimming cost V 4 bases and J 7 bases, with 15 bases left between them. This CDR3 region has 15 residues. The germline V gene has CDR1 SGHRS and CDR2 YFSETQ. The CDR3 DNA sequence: TGCGCCAGCAGCAGAAACCCAGGGGACAATTCACCCCTCCACTTT. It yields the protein CASSRNPGDNSPLHF.

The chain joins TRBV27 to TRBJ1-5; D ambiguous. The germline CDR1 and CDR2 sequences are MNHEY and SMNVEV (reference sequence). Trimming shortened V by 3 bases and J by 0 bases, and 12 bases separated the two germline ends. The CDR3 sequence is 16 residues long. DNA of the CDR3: TGTGCCAGCAGTTTCAGACCGGGAAATAGCAATCAGCCCCAGCATTTT. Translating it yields CASSFRPGNSNQPQHF.

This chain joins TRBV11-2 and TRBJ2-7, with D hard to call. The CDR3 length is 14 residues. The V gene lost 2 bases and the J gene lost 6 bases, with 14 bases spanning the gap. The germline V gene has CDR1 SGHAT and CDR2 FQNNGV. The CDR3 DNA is TGTGCCAGCAGCTTAAACTCCCCTAACGCCGAGCAGTACTTC. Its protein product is CASSLNSPNAEQYF.

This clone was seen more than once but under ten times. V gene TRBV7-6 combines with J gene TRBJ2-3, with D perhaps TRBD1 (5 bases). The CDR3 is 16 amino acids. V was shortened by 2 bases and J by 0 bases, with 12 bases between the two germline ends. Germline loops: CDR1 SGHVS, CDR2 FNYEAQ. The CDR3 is CASSLFLDTSTDTQYF. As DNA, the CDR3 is TGTGCCAGCAGCTTATTTCTGGACACCAGCACAGATACGCAGTATTTT.

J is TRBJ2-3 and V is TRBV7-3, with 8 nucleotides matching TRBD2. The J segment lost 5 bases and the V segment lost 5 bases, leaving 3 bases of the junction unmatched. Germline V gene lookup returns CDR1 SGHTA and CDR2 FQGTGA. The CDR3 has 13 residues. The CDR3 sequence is CASSPAGEDTQYF. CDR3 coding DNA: TGTGCCAGCAGCCCAGCGGGAGAAGATACGCAGTATTTT.

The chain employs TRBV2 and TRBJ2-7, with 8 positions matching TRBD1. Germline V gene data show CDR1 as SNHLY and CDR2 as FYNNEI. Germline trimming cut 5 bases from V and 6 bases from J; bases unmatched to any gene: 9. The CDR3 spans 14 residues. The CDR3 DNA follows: TGTGCCAGCAGTAAACGGACAGGGTCGGGCGAGCAGTACTTC. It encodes CASSKRTGSGEQYF.

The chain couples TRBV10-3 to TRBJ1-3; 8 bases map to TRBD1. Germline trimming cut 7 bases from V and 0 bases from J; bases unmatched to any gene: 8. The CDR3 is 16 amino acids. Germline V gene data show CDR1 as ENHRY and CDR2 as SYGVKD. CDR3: CAITRDRQTSGNTIYF. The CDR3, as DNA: TGTGCCATCACCCGGGACAGGCAGACCTCTGGAAACACCATATATTTT.

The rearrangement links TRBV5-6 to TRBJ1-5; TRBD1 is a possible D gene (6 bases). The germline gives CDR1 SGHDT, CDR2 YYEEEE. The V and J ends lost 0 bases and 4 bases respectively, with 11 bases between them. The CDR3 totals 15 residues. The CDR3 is CASSLAGQGNQPQHF. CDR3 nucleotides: TGTGCCAGCAGCTTGGCCGGGCAGGGGAATCAGCCCCAGCATTTT.

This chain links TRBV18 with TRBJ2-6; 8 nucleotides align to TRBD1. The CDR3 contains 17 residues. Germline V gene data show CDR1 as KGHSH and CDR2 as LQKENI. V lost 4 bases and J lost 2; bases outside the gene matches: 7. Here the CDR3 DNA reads TGTGCCAGCTCACGGACAGGGAGTGGACCTGGGGCCAACGTCCTGACTTTC. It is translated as CASSRTGSGPGANVLTF.

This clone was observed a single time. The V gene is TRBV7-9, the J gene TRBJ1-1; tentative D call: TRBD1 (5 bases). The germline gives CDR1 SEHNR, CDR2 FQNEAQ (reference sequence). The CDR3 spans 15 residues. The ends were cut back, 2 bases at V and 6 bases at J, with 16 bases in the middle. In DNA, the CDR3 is TGTGCCAGCAGCTTATTTGGGAGGGACGGGGCTGAAGCTTTCTTT. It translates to CASSLFGRDGAEAFF.

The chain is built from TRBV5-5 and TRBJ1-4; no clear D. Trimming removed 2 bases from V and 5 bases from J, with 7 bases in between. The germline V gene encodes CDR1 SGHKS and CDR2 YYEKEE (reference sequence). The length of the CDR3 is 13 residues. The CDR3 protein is CASSFSGNEKLFF. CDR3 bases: TGTGCCAGCAGCTTTTCGGGGAATGAAAAACTGTTTTTT.

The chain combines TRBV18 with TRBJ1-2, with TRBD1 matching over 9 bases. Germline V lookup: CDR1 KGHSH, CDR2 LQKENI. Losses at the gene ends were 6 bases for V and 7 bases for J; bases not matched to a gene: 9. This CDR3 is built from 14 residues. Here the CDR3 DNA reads TGTGCCAGCTCCCCCGGGACAGGGACGGCTGGCTACACCTTC. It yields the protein CASSPGTGTAGYTF.

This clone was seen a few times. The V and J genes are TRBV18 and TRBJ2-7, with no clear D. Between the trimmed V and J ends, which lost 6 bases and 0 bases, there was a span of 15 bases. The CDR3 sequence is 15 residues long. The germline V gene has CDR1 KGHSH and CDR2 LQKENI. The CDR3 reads CASSLLGALSYEQYF. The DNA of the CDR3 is TGTGCCAGCTCGCTCTTGGGCGCACTCTCCTACGAGCAGTACTTC.

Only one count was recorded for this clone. DNA of the CDR3: TGTGCCAGCAGCTTCCAGGGCCTCACATCAGCTTTCTTT. Amino acid sequence: CASSFQGLTSAFF. The chain combines TRBV5-6 with TRBJ1-1; possibly TRBD1 for D (5 bases). The CDR3 extends over 13 amino acids. Trimming removed 2 bases at V and 10 bases at J, with 15 bases between. Looked up from germline, CDR1 is SGHDT and CDR2 is YYEEEE.

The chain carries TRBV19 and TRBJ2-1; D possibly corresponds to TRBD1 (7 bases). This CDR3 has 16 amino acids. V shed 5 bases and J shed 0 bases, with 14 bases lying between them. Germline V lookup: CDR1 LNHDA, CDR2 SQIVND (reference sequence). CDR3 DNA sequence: TGTGCCAGTAGTGGGCGGGACAGTAGCTCCTACAATGAGCAGTTCTTC. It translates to CASSGRDSSSYNEQFF.